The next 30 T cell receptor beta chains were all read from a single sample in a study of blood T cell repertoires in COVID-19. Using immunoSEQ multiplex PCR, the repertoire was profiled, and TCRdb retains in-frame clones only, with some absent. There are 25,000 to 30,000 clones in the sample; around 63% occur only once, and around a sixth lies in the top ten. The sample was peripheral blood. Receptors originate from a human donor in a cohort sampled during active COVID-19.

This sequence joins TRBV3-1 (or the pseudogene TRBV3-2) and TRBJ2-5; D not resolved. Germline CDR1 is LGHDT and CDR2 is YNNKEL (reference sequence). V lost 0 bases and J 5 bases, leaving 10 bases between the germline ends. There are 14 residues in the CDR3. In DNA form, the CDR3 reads TGTGCCAGCAGCCAAGATCACGAACGGGAGACCCAGTACTTC. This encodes CASSQDHERETQYF.

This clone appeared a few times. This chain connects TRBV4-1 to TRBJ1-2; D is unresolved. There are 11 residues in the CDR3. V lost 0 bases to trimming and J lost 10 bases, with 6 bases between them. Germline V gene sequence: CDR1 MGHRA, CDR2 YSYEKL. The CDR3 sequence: CASSQDENYTF. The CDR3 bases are TGCGCCAGCAGCCAAGACGAGAACTACACCTTC.

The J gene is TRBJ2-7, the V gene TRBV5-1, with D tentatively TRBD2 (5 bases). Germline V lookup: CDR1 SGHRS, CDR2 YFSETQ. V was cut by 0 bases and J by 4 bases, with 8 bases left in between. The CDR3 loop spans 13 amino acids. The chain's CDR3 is CASSLGSGYEQYF. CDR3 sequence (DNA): TGCGCCAGCAGCTTGGGGAGCGGATACGAGCAGTACTTC.

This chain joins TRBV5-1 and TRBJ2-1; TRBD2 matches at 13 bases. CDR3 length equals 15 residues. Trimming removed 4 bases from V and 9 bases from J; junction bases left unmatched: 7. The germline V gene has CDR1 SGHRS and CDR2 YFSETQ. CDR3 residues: CASSPTSGGDSEQFF. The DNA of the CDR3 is TGCGCCAGCAGCCCCACTAGCGGGGGGGACAGTGAGCAGTTCTTC.

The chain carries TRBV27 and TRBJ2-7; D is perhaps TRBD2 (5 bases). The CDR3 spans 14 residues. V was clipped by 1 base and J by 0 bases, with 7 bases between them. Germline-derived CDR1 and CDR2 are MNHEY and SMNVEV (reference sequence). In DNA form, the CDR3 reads TGTGCCAGCAGTTTATATGGGAGCTCCTACGAGCAGTACTTC. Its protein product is CASSLYGSSYEQYF.

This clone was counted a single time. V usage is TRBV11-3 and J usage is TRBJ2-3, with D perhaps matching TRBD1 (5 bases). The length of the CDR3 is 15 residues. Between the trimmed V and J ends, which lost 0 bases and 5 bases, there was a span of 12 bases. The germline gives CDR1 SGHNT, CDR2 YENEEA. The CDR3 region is CASSLEGARGDTQYF. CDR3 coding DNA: TGTGCCAGCAGCTTAGAAGGGGCGCGCGGAGATACGCAGTATTTT.

This CDR3 is CASSLGRGFTEAFF. CDR3 sequence (DNA): TGTGCCAGCAGCTTAGGCCGGGGTTTCACTGAAGCTTTCTTT. This rearrangement joins TRBV13 to TRBJ1-1; no definite D call. CDR1 is PRHDT, CDR2 FYEKMQ, per germline (reference sequence). CDR3 length equals 14 residues. V was clipped by 0 bases and J by 4 bases, with 9 bases between them.

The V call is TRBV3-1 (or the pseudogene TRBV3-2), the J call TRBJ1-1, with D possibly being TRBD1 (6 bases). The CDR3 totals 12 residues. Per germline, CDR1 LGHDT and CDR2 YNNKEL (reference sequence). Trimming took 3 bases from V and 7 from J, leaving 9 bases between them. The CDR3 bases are TGTGCCAGCAGCCAGTGGACAGATGAAGCTTTCTTT. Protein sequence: CASSQWTDEAFF.

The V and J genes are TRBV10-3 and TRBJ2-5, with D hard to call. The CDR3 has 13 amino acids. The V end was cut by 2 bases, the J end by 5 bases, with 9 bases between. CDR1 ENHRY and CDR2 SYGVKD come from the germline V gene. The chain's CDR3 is CAISEPGWETQYF. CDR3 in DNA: TGTGCCATCAGTGAGCCGGGTTGGGAGACCCAGTACTTC.

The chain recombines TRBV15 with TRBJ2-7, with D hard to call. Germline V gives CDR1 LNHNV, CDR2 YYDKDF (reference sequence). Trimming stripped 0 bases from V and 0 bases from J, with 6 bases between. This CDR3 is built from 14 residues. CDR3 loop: CATSREGLSYEQYF. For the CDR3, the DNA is TGTGCCACCAGCAGAGAGGGCCTCTCCTACGAGCAGTACTTC.

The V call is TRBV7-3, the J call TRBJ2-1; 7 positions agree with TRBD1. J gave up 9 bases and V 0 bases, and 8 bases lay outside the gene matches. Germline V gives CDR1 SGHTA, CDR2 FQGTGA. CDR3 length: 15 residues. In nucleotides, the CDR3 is TGTGCCAGCAGCTTAACGGGTGACAGGGTTAGTGAGCAGTTCTTC. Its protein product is CASSLTGDRVSEQFF. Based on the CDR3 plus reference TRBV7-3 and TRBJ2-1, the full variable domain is GAGVSQTPSNKVTEKGKYVELRCDPISGHTALYWYRQSLGQGPEFLIYFQGTGAADDSGLPNDRFFAVRPEGSVSTLKIQRTERGDSAVYLCASSLTGDRVSEQFFGPGTRLTVL.

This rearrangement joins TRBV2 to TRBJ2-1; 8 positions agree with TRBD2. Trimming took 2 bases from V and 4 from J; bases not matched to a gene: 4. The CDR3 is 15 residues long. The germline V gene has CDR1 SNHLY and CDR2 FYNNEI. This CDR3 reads CASSERREVYNEQFF. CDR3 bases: TGTGCCAGCAGTGAACGGCGGGAGGTATACAATGAGCAGTTCTTC.

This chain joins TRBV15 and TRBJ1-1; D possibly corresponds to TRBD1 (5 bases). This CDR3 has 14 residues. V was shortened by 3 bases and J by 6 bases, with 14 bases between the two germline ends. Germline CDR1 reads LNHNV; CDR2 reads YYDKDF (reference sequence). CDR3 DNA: TGTGCCACCAGCAGGGTCGACAGTCTCGCTGAAGCTTTCTTT. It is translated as CATSRVDSLAEAFF.

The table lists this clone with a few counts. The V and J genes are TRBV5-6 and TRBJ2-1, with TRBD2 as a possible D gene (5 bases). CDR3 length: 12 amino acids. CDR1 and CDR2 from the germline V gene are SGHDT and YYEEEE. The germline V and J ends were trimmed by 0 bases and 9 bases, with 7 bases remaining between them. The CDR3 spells CASSLGGIEQFF. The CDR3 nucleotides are TGTGCCAGCAGCTTGGGAGGGATTGAGCAGTTCTTC.

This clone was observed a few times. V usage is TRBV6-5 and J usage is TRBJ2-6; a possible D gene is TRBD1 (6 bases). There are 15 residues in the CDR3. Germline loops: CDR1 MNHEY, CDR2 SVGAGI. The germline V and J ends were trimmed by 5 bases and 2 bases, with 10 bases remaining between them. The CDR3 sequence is CASSPGTPGANVLTF. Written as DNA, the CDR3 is TGTGCCAGCAGTCCAGGGACACCTGGGGCCAACGTCCTGACTTTC.

The DNA for the CDR3 is TGCGCCAGCAGCCAAGAGCCTAACTACAATGAGCAGTTCTTC. Translated, it gives CASSQEPNYNEQFF. The chain couples TRBV4-1 to TRBJ2-1; D gene unclear. The CDR3 loop spans 14 amino acids. The ends were cut back, 0 bases at V and 3 bases at J, with 6 bases in the middle. Germline V gene lookup returns CDR1 MGHRA and CDR2 YSYEKL.

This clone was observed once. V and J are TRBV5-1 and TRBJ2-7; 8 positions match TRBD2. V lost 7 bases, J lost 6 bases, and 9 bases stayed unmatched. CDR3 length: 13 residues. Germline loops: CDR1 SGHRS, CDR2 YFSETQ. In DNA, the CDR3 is TGCGCCAGCGGCATAGCGGGGACCAGCGAGCAGTACTTC. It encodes CASGIAGTSEQYF.

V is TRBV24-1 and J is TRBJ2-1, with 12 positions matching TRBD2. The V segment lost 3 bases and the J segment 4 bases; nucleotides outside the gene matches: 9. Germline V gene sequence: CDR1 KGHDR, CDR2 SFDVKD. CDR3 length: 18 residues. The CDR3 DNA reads TGTGCCACCAGTGATACTAGCGGGGGGCTTTCAGGGTACAATGAGCAGTTCTTC. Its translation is CATSDTSGGLSGYNEQFF.

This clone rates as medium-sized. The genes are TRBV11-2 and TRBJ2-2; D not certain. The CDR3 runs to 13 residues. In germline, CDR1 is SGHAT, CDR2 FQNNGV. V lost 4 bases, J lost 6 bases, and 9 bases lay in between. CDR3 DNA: TGTGCCAGCAGCTCCGGTAGTGCCGGGGAGCTGTTTTTT. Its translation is CASSSGSAGELFF. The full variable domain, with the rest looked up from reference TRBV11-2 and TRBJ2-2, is EAGVAQSPRYKIIEKRQSVAFWCNPISGHATLYWYQQILGQGPKLLIQFQNNGVVDDSQLPKDRFSAERLKGVDSTLKIQPAKLEDSAVYLCASSSGSAGELFFGEGSRLTVL.

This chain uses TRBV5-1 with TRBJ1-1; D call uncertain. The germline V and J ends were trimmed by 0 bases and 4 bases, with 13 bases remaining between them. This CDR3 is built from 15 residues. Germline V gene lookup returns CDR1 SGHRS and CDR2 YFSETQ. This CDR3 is CASSLVGVEGTEAFF. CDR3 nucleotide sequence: TGCGCCAGCAGCTTGGTCGGGGTTGAAGGCACTGAAGCTTTCTTT.

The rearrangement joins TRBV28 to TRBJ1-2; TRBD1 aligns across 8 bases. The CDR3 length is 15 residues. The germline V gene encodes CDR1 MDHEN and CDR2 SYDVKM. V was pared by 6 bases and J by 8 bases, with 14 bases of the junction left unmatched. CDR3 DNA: TGTGCCAGCAGCCTGACAGGGGAGGTTTGGTGGGGCTACACCTTC. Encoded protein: CASSLTGEVWWGYTF.

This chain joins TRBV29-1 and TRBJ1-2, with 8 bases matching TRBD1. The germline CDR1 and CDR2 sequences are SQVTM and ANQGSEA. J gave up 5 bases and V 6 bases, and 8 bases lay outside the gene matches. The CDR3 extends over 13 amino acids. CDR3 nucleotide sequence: TGCAGCGTCGCTGGACAGGGCCCATATGGCTACACCTTC. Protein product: CSVAGQGPYGYTF.

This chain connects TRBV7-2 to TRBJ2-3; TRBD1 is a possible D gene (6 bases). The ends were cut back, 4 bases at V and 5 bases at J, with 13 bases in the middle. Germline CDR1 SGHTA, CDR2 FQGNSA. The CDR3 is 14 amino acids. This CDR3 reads CASSWWGRGDTQYF. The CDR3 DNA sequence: TGTGCCAGCAGCTGGTGGGGGCGTGGAGATACGCAGTATTTT.

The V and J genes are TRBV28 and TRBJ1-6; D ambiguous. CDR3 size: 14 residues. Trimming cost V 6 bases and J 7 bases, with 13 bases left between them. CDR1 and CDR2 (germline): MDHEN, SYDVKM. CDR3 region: CASSPRGGNSPLHF. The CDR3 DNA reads TGTGCCAGCAGCCCTCGGGGTGGGAATTCACCCCTCCACTTT.

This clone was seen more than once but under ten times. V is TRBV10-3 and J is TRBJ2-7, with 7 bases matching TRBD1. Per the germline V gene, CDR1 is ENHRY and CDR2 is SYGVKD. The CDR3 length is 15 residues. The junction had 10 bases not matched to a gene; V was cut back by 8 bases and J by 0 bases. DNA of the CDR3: TGTGCCATCGCAGGCGACAGGGCCACCTCCTACGAGCAGTACTTC. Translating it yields CAIAGDRATSYEQYF.

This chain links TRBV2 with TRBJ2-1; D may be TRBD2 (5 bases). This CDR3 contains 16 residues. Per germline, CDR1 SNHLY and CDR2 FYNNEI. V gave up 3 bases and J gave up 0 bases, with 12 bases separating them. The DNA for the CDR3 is TGTGCCAGCAGTGATCAAGCGGTCTTCTCCTACAATGAGCAGTTCTTC. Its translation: CASSDQAVFSYNEQFF.

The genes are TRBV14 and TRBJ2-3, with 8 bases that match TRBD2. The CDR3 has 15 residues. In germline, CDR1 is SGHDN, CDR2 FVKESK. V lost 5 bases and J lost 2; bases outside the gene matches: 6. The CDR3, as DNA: TGTGCCAGCAGCGATCGGGGGGGTTACACAGATACGCAGTATTTT. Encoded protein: CASSDRGGYTDTQYF.

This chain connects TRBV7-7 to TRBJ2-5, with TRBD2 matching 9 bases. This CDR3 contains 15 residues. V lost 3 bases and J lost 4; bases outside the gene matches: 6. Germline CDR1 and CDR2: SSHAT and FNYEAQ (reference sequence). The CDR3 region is CASSLGGGAGETQYF. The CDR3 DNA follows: TGTGCCAGCAGCTTGGGCGGGGGGGCCGGAGAGACCCAGTACTTC.

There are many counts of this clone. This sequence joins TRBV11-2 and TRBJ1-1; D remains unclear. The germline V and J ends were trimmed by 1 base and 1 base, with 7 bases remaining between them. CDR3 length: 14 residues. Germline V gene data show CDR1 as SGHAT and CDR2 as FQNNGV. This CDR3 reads CASSLGAGNTEAFF. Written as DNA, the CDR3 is TGTGCCAGCAGCTTAGGCGCAGGGAACACTGAAGCTTTCTTT. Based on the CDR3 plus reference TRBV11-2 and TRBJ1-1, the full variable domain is EAGVAQSPRYKIIEKRQSVAFWCNPISGHATLYWYQQILGQGPKLLIQFQNNGVVDDSQLPKDRFSAERLKGVDSTLKIQPAKLEDSAVYLCASSLGAGNTEAFFGQGTRLTVV.

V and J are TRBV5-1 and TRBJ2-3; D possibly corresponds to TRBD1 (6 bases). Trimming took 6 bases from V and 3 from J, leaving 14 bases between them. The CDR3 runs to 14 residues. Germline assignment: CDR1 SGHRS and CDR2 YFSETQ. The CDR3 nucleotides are TGCGCCAGCACGGCCACAGGGACGACAGATACGCAGTATTTT. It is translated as CASTATGTTDTQYF.